This T cell receptor (beta chain) was captured in a study of T cell repertoires in cytomegalovirus infection. Study in general: Recently identified HLA-C-restricted CMV epitopes and well-studied HLA-B-restricted CMV epitopes were used by the study.

Notes on the study in general: CMV-specific TCR beta clonotypes restricted by HLA-C were the ones dominating the ex vivo response.

As regards this clonotype: Its antigen remains unknown.

TCRdb analysed the reads with MiXCR anew, one entry per CDR3 protein. Of hundreds of thousands of distinct CDR3 sequences listed, around 32% are singletons. CDR1 is MNHEY and CDR2 is SMNVEV in the germline V gene (reference sequence). This CDR3 is 15 amino acids long. Trimming took off 8 bases at V and 2 bases at J, with 13 bases between the two ends. The sequence came from a human donor in good health (CMV status not recorded). Some clones in this sample may be carry-over from other donors' samples. J is TRBJ2-6 and V is TRBV27; D might be TRBD1 (6 bases). The sample was cultured CD8+ T cells from PBMCs, taken from culture after CMV antigen stimulation. The CDR3 sequence is CASSPTGPGANVLTF. CDR3 sequence (DNA): TGTGCCAGCTCACCAACAGGGCCTGGGGCCAACGTCCTGACTTTC.